This section outlines one TCR beta chain sequence together with its context. The antigen remains unidentified. This entry is derived from a study of cytomegalovirus exposure and HLA in healthy donors. General observations from the study: Specific recognition of CMV antigens was confirmed in vitro for a few chains (all CMV-associated). 164 TCR beta chains were listed as cytomegalovirus-associated. For TCR beta chains, V- and J-gene trimming was later linked to a missense DCLRE1C variant.

Germline V CDR1 and CDR2: SGHAT, FQNNGV. The CDR3 contains 15 residues. With 5 bases removed from V and 8 bases from J, the gap between germline ends came to 19 bases. PCR primers comprised 60 Vbeta and 13 Jbeta primers. The table came from immunoSEQ multiplex PCR; TCRdb's copy has only in-frame clones and leaves some out. The sample has more than 90,000 clones, 60% to 80% seen once. The chain couples TRBV11-2 to TRBJ2-1, with D perhaps matching TRBD1 (7 bases). The sample comprised PBMCs. The source of this sequence is a man aged 50 or older in good health and CMV-seropositive. CDR3 protein: CASSHLSTGEDEQFF. The CDR3 nucleotides are TGTGCCAGCAGCCATCTCAGTACAGGGGAGGATGAGCAGTTCTTC.